This TCR beta chain was observed in a study of cytomegalovirus exposure and HLA in healthy donors. Study-wide context: A prior analysis found 95 million to 140 million unique TCR beta sequences from some 190 million T cells.

V dropped 4 bases and J dropped 7; count of bases not matched to a gene: 5. This CDR3 has 13 residues. Germline CDR1 and CDR2: MGHRA and YSYEKL. PCR employed 60 Vbeta and 13 Jbeta primers. Method: immunoSEQ multiplex PCR; TCRdb's copy keeps in-frame clones and lacks some. The sample carries around 100,000 clones, around 83% recorded once. This chain joins TRBV4-1 and TRBJ1-1; TRBD1 aligns across 8 bases. Material: PBMCs. The receptor's source is a man aged 25 to 40 in good health and CMV-seropositive. The CDR3 sequence is CASSPRQGNEAFF. The CDR3 DNA reads TGCGCCAGCAGCCCTCGACAGGGGAATGAAGCTTTCTTT.